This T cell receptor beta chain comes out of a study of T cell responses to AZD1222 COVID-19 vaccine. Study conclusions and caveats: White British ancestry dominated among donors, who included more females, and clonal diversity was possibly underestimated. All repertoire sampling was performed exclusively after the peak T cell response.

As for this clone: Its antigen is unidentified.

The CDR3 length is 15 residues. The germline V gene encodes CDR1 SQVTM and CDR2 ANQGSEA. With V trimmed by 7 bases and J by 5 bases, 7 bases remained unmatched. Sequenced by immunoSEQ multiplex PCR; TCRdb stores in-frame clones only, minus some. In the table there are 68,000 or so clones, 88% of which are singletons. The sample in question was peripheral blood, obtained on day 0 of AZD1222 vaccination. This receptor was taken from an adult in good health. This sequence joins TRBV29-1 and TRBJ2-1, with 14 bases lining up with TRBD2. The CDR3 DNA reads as TGCAGCGGTCGACTAGCGGGAGGGATTGACAATGAGCAGTTCTTC. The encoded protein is CSGRLAGGIDNEQFF.